This entry features one T cell receptor (beta chain) sequence. What it binds is not known. Additional DNA sequences in this sample encode the identical CDR3. Produced via immunoSEQ multiplex PCR; TCRdb's table is partial and in-frame only. The repertoire consists of about 58,000 clones, with more than 90% occurring once and the leading ten covering 1.1%. The data derive from a study of cytomegalovirus exposure and HLA in healthy donors. Overall study: The roughly 110 validation repertoires were produced on the same platform as the 650 or so repertoires of the first cohort. This was reported in a later analysis. Regarding the study as a whole: TCR sequences were mostly rare, though some public TCRs occurred in many donors. In vitro testing confirmed three CMV-associated chains as specific for CMV antigens.

With 4 bases clipped from V and 4 bases from J, the junction kept 7 bases outside the gene matches. This CDR3 is built from 15 residues. The germline gives CDR1 SGHNT, CDR2 YENEEA. The receptor comes from a man aged 18 to 35 in good health and CMV-seronegative. The sequenced sample was PBMCs. J is TRBJ2-7 and V is TRBV11-3, with 10 bases identical to TRBD1. In DNA form, the CDR3 reads TGTGCCAGCAGCTCCGGGACAGGGGCCTTTTACGAGCAGTACTTC. Protein product: CASSSGTGAFYEQYF.